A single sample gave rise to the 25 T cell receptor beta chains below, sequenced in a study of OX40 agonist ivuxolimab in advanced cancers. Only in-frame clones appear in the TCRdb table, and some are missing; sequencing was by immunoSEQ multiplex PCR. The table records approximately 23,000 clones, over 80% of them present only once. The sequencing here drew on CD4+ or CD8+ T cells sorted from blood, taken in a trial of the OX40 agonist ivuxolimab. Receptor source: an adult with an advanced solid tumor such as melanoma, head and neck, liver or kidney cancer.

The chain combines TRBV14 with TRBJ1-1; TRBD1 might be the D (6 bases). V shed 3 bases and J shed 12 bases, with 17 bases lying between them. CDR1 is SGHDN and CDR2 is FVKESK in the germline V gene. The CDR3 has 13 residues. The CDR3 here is CASSHGGSEVTFF. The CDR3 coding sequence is TGTGCCAGCAGCCACGGGGGCTCCGAGGTTACTTTCTTT. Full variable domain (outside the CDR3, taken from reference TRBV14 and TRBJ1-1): EAGVTQFPSHSVIEKGQTVTLRCDPISGHDNLYWYRRVMGKEIKFLLHFVKESKQDESGMPNNRFLAERTGGTYSTLKVQPAELEDSGVYFCASSHGGSEVTFFGQGTRLTVV.

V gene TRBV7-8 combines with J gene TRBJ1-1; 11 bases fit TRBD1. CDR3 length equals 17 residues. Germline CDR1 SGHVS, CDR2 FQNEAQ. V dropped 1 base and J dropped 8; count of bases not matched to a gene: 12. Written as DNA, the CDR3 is TGTGCCAGCAGCTTAGTACCCGGGACAGGGGGAATTGGGGAAGCTTTCTTT. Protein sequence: CASSLVPGTGGIGEAFF.

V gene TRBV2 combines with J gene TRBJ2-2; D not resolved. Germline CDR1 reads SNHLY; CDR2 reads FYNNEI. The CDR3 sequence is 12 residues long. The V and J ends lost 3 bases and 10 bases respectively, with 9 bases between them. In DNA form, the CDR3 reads TGTGCCAGCAGTGATCGGGTTGCGGAGCTGTTTTTT. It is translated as CASSDRVAELFF.

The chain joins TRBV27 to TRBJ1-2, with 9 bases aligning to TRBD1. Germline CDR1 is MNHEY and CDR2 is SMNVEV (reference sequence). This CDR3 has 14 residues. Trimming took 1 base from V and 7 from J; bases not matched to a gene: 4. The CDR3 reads CASSLLGTGPGYTF. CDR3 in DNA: TGTGCCAGCAGTTTATTGGGGACAGGGCCTGGCTACACCTTC.

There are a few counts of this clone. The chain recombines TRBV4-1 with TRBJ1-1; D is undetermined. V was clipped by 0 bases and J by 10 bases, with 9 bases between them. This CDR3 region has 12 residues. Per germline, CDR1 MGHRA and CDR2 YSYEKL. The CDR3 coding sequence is TGCGCCAGCAGCCAAGATTCAGGAATAGCTTTCTTT. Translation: CASSQDSGIAFF.

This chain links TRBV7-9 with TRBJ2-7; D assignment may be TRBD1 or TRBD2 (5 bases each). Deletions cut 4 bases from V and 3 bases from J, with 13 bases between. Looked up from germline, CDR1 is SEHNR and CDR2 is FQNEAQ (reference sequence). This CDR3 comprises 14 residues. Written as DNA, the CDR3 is TGTGCCAGCAGCTGGGGGACCGATAACTACGAGCAGTACTTC. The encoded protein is CASSWGTDNYEQYF.

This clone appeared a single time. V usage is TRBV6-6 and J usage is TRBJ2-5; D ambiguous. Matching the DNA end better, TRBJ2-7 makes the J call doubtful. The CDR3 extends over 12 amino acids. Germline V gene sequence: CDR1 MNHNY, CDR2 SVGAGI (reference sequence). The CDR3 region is CASSLGWYEQYF. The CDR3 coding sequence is TGTGCCAGCAGTCTCGGGTGGTACGAGCAGTACTTC.

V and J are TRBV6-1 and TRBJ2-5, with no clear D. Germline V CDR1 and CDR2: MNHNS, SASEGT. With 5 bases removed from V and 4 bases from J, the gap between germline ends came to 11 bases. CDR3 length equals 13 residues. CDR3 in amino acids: CASSTYSGETQYF. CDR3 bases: TGTGCCAGCAGTACTTACTCCGGAGAGACCCAGTACTTC.

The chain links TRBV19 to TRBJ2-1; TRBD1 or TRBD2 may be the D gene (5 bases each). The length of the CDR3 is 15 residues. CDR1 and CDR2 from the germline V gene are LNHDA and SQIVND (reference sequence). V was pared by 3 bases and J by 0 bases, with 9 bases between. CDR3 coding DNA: TGTGCCAGTAGTATTGAGGGGTTCTCCTACAATGAGCAGTTCTTC. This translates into CASSIEGFSYNEQFF.

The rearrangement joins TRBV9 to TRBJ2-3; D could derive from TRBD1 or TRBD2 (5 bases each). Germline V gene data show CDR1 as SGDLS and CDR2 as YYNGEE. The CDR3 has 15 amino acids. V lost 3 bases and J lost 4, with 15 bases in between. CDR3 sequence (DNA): TGTGCCAGCAGCGGAACGCCGGGACCCCCAGATACGCAGTATTTT. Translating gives CASSGTPGPPDTQYF.

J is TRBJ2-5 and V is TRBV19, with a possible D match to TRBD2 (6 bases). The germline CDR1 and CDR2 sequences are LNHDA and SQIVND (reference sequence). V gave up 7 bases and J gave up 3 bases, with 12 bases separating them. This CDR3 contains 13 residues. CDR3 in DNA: TGTGCCAGTACTGGGGACTCAAAAGAGACCCAGTACTTC. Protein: CASTGDSKETQYF.

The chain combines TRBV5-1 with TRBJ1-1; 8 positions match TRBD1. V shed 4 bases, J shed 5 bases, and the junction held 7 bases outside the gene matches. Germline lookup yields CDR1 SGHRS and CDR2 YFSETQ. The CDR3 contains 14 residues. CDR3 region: CASSNGQGETEAFF. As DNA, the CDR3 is TGCGCCAGCAGCAACGGACAGGGCGAAACTGAAGCTTTCTTT.

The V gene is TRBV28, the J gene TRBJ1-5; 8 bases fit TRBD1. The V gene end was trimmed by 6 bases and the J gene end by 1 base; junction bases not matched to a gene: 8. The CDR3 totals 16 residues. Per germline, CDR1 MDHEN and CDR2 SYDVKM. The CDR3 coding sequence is TGTGCCAGCAGCCAACTCAGGACAGGGAGCAATCAGCCCCAGCATTTT. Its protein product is CASSQLRTGSNQPQHF. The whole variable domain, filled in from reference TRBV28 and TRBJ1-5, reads DVKVTQSSRYLVKRTGEKVFLECVQDMDHENMFWYRQDPGLGLRLIYFSYDVKMKEKGDIPEGYSVSREKKERFSLILESASTNQTSMYLCASSQLRTGSNQPQHFGDGTRLSIL.

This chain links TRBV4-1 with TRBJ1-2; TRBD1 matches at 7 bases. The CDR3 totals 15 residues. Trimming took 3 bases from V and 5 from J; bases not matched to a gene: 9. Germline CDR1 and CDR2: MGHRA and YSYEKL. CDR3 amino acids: CASSQGTAQMYGYTF. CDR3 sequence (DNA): TGCGCCAGCAGCCAGGGGACAGCCCAAATGTATGGCTACACCTTC.

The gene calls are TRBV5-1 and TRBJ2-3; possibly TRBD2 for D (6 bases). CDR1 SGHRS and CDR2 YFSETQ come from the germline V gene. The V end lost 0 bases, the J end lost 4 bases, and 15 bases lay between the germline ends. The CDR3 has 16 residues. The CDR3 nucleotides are TGCGCCAGCAGCTTGGACGGGAGAGGAGGGGCAGATACGCAGTATTTT. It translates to CASSLDGRGGADTQYF.

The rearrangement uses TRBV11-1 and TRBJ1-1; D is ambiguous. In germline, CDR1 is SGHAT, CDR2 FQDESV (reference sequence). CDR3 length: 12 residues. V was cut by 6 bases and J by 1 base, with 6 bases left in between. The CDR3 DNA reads TGTGCCAGCAGTAGGGAGAACACTGAAGCTTTCTTT. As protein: CASSRENTEAFF.

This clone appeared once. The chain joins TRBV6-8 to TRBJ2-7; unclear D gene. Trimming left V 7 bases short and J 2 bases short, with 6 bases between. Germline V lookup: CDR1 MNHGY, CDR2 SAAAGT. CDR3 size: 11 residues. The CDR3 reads CASTDTYEQYF. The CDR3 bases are TGTGCCAGCACAGATACCTACGAGCAGTACTTC.

CDR3 residues: CASPLLHSTDTQYF. The CDR3 DNA sequence: TGTGCCAGCCCCCTCTTACATAGCACAGATACGCAGTATTTT. The chain employs TRBV6-4 and TRBJ2-3, with no clear D. The CDR3 sequence is 14 residues long. V dropped 8 bases and J dropped 0 bases, with 12 bases sitting between them. Per the germline V gene, CDR1 is MRHNA and CDR2 is SNTAGT.

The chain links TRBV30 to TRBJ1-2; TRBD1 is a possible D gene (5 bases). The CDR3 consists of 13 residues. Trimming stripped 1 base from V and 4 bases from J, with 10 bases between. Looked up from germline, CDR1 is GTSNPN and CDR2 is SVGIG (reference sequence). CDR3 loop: CAWSGGRIYGYTF. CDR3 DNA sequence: TGTGCCTGGAGTGGGGGACGGATCTATGGCTACACCTTC.

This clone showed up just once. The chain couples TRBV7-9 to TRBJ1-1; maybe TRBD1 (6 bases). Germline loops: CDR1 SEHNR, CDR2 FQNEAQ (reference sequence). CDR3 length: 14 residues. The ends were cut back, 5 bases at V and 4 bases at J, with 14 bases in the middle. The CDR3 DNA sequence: TGTGCCAGCAGCACACAGGGCGTCGGCACTGAAGCTTTCTTT. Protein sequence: CASSTQGVGTEAFF.

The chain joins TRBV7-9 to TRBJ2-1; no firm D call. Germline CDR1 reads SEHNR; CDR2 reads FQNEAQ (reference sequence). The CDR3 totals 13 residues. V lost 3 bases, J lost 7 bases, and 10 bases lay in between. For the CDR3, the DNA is TGTGCCAGCAGCTTCCTGGCCCTTAATGAGCAGTTCTTC. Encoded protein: CASSFLALNEQFF.

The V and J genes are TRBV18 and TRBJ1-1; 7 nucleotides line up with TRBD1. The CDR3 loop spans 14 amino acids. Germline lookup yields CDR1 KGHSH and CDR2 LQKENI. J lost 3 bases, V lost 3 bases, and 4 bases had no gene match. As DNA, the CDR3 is TGTGCCAGCTCACCCCGGGACAGTTACACTGAAGCTTTCTTT. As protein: CASSPRDSYTEAFF.

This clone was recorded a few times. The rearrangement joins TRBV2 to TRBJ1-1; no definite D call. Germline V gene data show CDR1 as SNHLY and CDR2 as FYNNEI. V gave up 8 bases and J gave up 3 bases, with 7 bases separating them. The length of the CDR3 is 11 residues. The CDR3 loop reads CASSQYTEAFF. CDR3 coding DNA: TGTGCCAGCTCACAGTACACTGAAGCTTTCTTT.

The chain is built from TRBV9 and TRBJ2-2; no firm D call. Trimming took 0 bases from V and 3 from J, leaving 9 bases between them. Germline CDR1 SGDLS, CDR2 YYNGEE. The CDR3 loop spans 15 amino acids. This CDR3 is CASSVGGLDTGELFF. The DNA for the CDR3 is TGTGCCAGCAGCGTAGGGGGTCTGGACACCGGGGAGCTGTTTTTT.

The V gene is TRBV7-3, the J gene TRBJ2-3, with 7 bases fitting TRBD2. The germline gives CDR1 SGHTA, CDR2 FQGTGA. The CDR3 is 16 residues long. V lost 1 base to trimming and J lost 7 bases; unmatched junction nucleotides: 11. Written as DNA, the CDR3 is TGTGCCAGCAGCTTAATGGGGCGGGAGCCGGGTAATACGCAGTATTTT. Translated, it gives CASSLMGREPGNTQYF.